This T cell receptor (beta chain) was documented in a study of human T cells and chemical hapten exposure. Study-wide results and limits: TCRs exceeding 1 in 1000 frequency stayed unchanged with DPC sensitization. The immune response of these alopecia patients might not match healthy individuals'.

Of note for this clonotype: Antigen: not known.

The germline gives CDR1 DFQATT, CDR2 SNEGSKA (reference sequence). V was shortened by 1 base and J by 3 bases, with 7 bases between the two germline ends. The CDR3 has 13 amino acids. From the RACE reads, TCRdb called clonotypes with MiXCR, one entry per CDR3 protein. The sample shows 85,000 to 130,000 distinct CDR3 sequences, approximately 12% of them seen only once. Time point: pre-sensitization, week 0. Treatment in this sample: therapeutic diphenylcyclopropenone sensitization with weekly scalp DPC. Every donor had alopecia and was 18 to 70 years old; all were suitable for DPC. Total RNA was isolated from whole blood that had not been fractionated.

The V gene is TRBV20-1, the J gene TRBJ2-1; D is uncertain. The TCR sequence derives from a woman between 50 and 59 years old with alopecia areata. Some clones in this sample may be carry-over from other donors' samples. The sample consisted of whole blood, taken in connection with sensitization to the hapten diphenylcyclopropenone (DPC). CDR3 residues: CSARGSYYNEQFF. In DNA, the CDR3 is TGCAGTGCTAGAGGCAGCTACTACAATGAGCAGTTCTTC.